This T cell receptor beta chain was sequenced in a study of PD-1 blockade in mismatch repair-deficient tumors. Study results and caveats: After pembrolizumab, tumor-resident clones rose rapidly, then generally contracted before radiologic responses.

Sequencing used immunoSEQ multiplex PCR; TCRdb keeps in-frame clones, though not all of them. The sample gives under 50,000 clones, approximately 88% of which show up once; 0.9% to 1.2% is in the top ten. This clone showed up just once. Its antigen remains unknown. V dropped 3 bases and J dropped 12 bases, with 16 bases sitting between them. Germline CDR1 is SGHNT and CDR2 is YYREEE (reference sequence). The CDR3 extends over 13 amino acids. This receptor was taken from an adult with mismatch repair-deficient cancer. The material was PBMCs, obtained roughly 40 weeks after starting pembrolizumab. This chain links TRBV5-4 with TRBJ2-1; D might be TRBD2 (5 bases). The DNA of the CDR3 is TGTGCCAGCAGCTCATACAGCGGCGCAGGGCAGTTCTTC. Encoded protein: CASSSYSGAGQFF.